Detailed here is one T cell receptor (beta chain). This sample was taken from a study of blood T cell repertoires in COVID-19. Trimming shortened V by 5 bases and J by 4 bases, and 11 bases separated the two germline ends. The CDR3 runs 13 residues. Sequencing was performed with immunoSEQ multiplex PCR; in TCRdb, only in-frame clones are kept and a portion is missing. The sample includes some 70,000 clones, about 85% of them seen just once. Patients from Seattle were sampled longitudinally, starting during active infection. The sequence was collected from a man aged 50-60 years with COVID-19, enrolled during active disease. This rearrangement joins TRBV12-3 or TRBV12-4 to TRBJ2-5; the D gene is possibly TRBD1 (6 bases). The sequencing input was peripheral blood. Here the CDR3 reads CASSLRGIETQYF. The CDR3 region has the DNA TGTGCCAGCAGTCTCAGGGGTATAGAGACCCAGTACTTC.